This is a list of T cell receptor beta chains from one sample in a study of blood T cell repertoires in COVID-19. Repertoires were generated with immunoSEQ multiplex PCR, while TCRdb's copy carries only in-frame clones and drops some. The table has 200,000 to 250,000 clones, approximately 85% seen once. The sequenced sample consisted of peripheral blood. The receptors were gathered from a man aged 50-60 years with COVID-19, enrolled during active disease. CDR3s include the opening cysteine and the closing phenylalanine or tryptophan. The D gene is left open where the match is weak. The size of a clone is reported for some rows only, either as once, few or many, or as a class for expanded clones.

J: TRBJ1-1
D: -
size: -
V: TRBV14
DNA: TGTGCCAGCAGCCAAGAAGCCGGCAGGGTGGCTTTCTTT
CDR3: CASSQEAGRVAFF

J: TRBJ2-1
D: TRBD2
size: once
V: TRBV2
DNA: TGTGCCAGGGCCCAAGCGGGGGGGTCCTACAATGAGCAGTTCTTC
CDR3: CARAQAGGSYNEQFF

J: TRBJ1-6
D: -
size: few
V: TRBV3-1/TRBV3-2
DNA: TGTGCCAGCAGCCAATCCCCCCAAGGGGGATCCTATAATTCACCCCTCCACTTT
CDR3: CASSQSPQGGSYNSPLHF

J: TRBJ2-1
D: TRBD2
size: -
V: TRBV10-2
DNA: TGCGCCAGCAGTGAGCGGTCTAGCGGGGGGAGGGGTGAGCAGTTCTTC
CDR3: CASSERSSGGRGEQFF

J: TRBJ2-7
D: -
size: -
V: TRBV11-2
DNA: TGTGCCAGCAGCTTTAGCGACTCCTACGAGCAGTACTTC
CDR3: CASSFSDSYEQYF

J: TRBJ2-1
D: TRBD2
size: once
V: TRBV9
DNA: TGTGCCAGCAGCGTAACCAGCGGGGGGTACAATGAGCAGTTCTTC
CDR3: CASSVTSGGYNEQFF

J: TRBJ2-1
D: TRBD1
size: once
V: TRBV5-5
DNA: TGTGCCAGCAGCTTGGATGGGACAGGGGGTTACAATGAGCAGTTCTTC
CDR3: CASSLDGTGGYNEQFF

J: TRBJ2-5
D: TRBD2
size: few
V: TRBV6-2/TRBV6-3
DNA: TGTGCCAGCAGTTCTCAGACTAGCGGGGACCAAGAGACCCAGTACTTC
CDR3: CASSSQTSGDQETQYF

J: TRBJ1-5
D: TRBD1
size: -
V: TRBV6-1
DNA: TGTGCCAGCAGCTTGGGACAGGGCAGCAATCAGCCCCAGCATTTT
CDR3: CASSLGQGSNQPQHF

J: TRBJ2-5
D: -
size: -
V: TRBV11-2
DNA: TGTGCCAGCAGCTTCTTAGACCAAGAGACCCAGTACTTC
CDR3: CASSFLDQETQYF

J: TRBJ1-5
D: -
size: once
V: TRBV30
DNA: TGTGCCTGGAGTCCTACCGGGTGGGATCAGCCCCAGCATTTT
CDR3: CAWSPTGWDQPQHF

J: TRBJ1-4
D: TRBD1
size: -
V: TRBV6-5
DNA: TGTGCCAGCAGACACAGGGGGAGTGAAAAACTGTTTTTT
CDR3: CASRHRGSEKLFF

J: TRBJ1-2
D: -
size: -
V: TRBV18
DNA: TGTGCCAGCTCACCCACGACAGATCCTTTAACTCATGGCTACACCTTC
CDR3: CASSPTTDPLTHGYTF

J: TRBJ2-3
D: -
size: -
V: TRBV30
DNA: TGTGCCTGGAGTGTAAGATCTTTCGGAGATACGCAGTATTTT
CDR3: CAWSVRSFGDTQYF

J: TRBJ1-4
D: -
size: -
V: TRBV19
DNA: TGTGCCAGTAGTATGACGCGACAGCCTAATGAAAAACTGTTTTTT
CDR3: CASSMTRQPNEKLFF

J: TRBJ2-2
D: TRBD1
size: -
V: TRBV3-1/TRBV3-2
DNA: TGTGCCAGCAGCCAGGGACAGGGGAGGACCGGGGAGCTGTTTTTT
CDR3: CASSQGQGRTGELFF

J: TRBJ1-2
D: -
size: -
V: TRBV6-4
DNA: TGTGCCAGCAGTCCCGAGGCTAACTATGGCTACACCTTC
CDR3: CASSPEANYGYTF

J: TRBJ1-5
D: -
size: -
V: TRBV28
DNA: TGTGCCAGCACTTTAGGGACACGATTCAATCAGCCCCAGCATTTT
CDR3: CASTLGTRFNQPQHF

J: TRBJ1-3
D: -
size: -
V: TRBV11-3
DNA: TGTGCCAGCAGCGCAGGGCCCGGAAACACCATATATTTT
CDR3: CASSAGPGNTIYF

J: TRBJ2-7
D: TRBD1
size: -
V: TRBV11-1
DNA: TGTGCCAGCAGCCGGGACAGAAGCTACGAGCAGTACTTC
CDR3: CASSRDRSYEQYF

J: TRBJ1-5
D: -
size: -
V: TRBV5-1
DNA: TGCGCCAGCAGCTCCACCGGTAATAGCAATCAGCCCCAGCATTTT
CDR3: CASSSTGNSNQPQHF

J: TRBJ1-1
D: -
size: -
V: TRBV4-2
DNA: TGTGCCAGCAGCCAAGATCATGTCGGGAACACTGAAGCTTTCTTT
CDR3: CASSQDHVGNTEAFF

J: TRBJ1-5
D: -
size: -
V: TRBV19
DNA: TGTGCCAGTAGTAGGACACTAAGCAATCAGCCCCAGCATTTT
CDR3: CASSRTLSNQPQHF

J: TRBJ2-6
D: -
size: -
V: TRBV3-1/TRBV3-2
DNA: TGTGCCAGCAGCCAACAGCTACTAAGTGGGGCCAACGTCCTGACTTTC
CDR3: CASSQQLLSGANVLTF

J: TRBJ1-6
D: -
size: few
V: TRBV9
DNA: TGTGCCAGCAGCGTAGGGACGGGATATAATTCACCCCTCCACTTT
CDR3: CASSVGTGYNSPLHF

J: TRBJ1-4
D: -
size: -
V: TRBV19
DNA: TGTGCCAGTAGTACCCGAATAACCAGGGTGGCTAATGAAAAACTGTTTTTT
CDR3: CASSTRITRVANEKLFF

J: TRBJ2-1
D: TRBD2
size: -
V: TRBV11-2
DNA: TGTGCCAGCAGCTTCGGCGGGGGGCCCGGTTCTGAGCAGTTCTTC
CDR3: CASSFGGGPGSEQFF

J: TRBJ2-1
D: TRBD2
size: -
V: TRBV9
DNA: TGTGCCAGCAGCGCGGGGACTAGCGGGGCTACAATGTTTGAGCAGTTCTTC
CDR3: CASSAGTSGATMFEQFF

J: TRBJ1-3
D: TRBD1
size: -
V: TRBV6-5
DNA: TGTGCCAGCAGCTCTAGACAGGGCTCTGGAAACACCATATATTTT
CDR3: CASSSRQGSGNTIYF

J: TRBJ1-5
D: TRBD1
size: -
V: TRBV15
DNA: TGTGCCACCAGCAGAGACGGGCGACAGGGATACAATCAGCCCCAGCATTTT
CDR3: CATSRDGRQGYNQPQHF

J: TRBJ2-2
D: -
size: -
V: TRBV18
DNA: TGTGCCAGCTCGCTGAGCCTCGCGAACACCGGGGAGCTGTTTTTT
CDR3: CASSLSLANTGELFF

J: TRBJ2-5
D: -
size: -
V: TRBV12-3/TRBV12-4
DNA: TGTGCCAGCAGTTCGAACCCCATCGGCCAGTACTTC
CDR3: CASSSNPIGQYF

J: TRBJ1-5
D: -
size: -
V: TRBV19
DNA: TGTGCCAGTAGTCACCAGGGTACGAATCAGCCCCAGCATTTT
CDR3: CASSHQGTNQPQHF

J: TRBJ1-1
D: -
size: -
V: TRBV6-1
DNA: TGTGCCAGCAGTGAAAGTGGCAGGAACACTGAAGCTTTCTTT
CDR3: CASSESGRNTEAFF

J: TRBJ2-3
D: -
size: -
V: TRBV5-1
DNA: TGCGCCAGCAGCCCAAGGGGTGGGGCATCGGCGGATACGCAGTATTTT
CDR3: CASSPRGGASADTQYF

J: TRBJ1-1
D: -
size: -
V: TRBV10-3
DNA: TGTGCCATCAGTCCCAAGGGGGACATCATGAACACTGAAGCTTTCTTT
CDR3: CAISPKGDIMNTEAFF

J: TRBJ2-2
D: TRBD1
size: -
V: TRBV7-8
DNA: TGTGCCAGCAGCCCTAGGGGTTCGGGGACAGGGGACACCGGGGAGCTGTTTTTT
CDR3: CASSPRGSGTGDTGELFF

J: TRBJ2-2
D: TRBD1
size: -
V: TRBV2
DNA: TGTGCCAGCAGTGGGGGGACAGGGGCCACCGGGGAGCTGTTTTTT
CDR3: CASSGGTGATGELFF

J: TRBJ1-1
D: TRBD1
size: -
V: TRBV10-3
DNA: TGTGCCATCAGTGAGTCGGGACAGGGGAACACTGAAGCTTTCTTT
CDR3: CAISESGQGNTEAFF

J: TRBJ2-2
D: TRBD2
size: -
V: TRBV19
DNA: TGTGCCAGTAGCGAGGAGCGGGGGGTTTACACCGGGGAGCTGTTTTTT
CDR3: CASSEERGVYTGELFF